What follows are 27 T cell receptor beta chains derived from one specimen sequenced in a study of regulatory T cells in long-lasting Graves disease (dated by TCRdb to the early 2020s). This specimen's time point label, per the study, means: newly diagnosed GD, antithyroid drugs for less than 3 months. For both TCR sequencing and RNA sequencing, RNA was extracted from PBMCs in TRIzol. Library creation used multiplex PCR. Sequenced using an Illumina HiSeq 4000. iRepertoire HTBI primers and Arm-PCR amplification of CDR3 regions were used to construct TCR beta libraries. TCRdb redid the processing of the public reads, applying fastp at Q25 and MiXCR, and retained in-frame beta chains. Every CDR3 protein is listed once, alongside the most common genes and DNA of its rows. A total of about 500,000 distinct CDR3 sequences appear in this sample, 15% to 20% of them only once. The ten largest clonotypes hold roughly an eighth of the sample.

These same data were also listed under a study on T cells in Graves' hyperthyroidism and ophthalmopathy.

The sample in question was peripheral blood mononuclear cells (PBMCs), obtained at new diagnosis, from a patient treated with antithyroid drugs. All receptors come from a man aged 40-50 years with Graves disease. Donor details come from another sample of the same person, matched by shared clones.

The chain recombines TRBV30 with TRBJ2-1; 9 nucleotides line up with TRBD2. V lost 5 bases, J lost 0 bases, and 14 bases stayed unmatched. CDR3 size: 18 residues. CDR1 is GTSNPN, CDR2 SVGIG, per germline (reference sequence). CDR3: CAWAAVAGEWGSYNEQFF. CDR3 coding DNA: TGTGCCTGGGCCGCGGTAGCGGGAGAATGGGGCTCCTACAATGAGCAGTTCTTC.

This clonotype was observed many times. The CDR3 loop is CASSSDYAGVSYEQYF. The CDR3 DNA reads TGTGCCAGCAGTTCTGACTATGCGGGGGTTTCCTACGAGCAGTACTTC. This chain uses TRBV27 with TRBJ2-7; 7 bases fit TRBD2. The V gene's germline CDR1 is MNHEY and CDR2 SMNVEV (reference sequence). The CDR3 consists of 16 residues. With V trimmed by 4 bases and J by 1 base, 10 bases remained unmatched.

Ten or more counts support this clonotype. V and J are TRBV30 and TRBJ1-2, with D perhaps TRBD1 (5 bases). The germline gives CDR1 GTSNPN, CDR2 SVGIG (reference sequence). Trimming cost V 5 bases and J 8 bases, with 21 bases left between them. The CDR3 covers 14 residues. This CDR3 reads CAWDFRGDGDGYTF. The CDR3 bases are TGTGCCTGGGATTTCCGAGGGGACGGGGACGGCTACACCTTC.

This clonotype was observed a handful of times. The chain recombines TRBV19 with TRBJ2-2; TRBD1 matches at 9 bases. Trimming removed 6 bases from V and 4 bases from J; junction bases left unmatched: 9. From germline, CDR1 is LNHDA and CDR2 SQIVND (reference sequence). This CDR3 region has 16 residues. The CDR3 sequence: CASSRGQGFGTGELFF. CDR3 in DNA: TGTGCCAGTAGCCGCGGACAGGGGTTCGGCACCGGGGAGCTGTTTTTT.

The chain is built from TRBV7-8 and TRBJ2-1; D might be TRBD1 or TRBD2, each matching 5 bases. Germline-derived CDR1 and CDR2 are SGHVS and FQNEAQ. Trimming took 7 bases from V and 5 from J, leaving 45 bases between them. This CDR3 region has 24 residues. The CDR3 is CASTRPRGANPPTQHVTTNNEQFF. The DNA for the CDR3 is TGTGCCAGCACCCGCCCGAGAGGGGCCAACCCCCCCACCCAACACGTTACAACCAACAATGAGCAGTTCTTC. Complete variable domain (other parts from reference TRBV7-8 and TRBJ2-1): GAGVSQSPRYKVAKRGQDVALRCDPISGHVSLFWYQQALGQGPEFLTYFQNEAQLDKSGLPSDRFFAERPEGSVSTLKIQRTQQEDSAVYLCASTRPRGANPPTQHVTTNNEQFFGPGTRLTVL.

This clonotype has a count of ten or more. The chain's CDR3 is CASTRTASSYEQYF. The CDR3 DNA sequence: TGTGCCAGCACTCGGACAGCTAGCTCCTACGAGCAGTACTTC. This rearrangement joins TRBV2 to TRBJ2-7; D may be TRBD1 (6 bases). Germline V gene data show CDR1 as SNHLY and CDR2 as FYNNEI. This CDR3 has 14 residues. V gave up 7 bases and J gave up 0 bases, with 13 bases separating them.

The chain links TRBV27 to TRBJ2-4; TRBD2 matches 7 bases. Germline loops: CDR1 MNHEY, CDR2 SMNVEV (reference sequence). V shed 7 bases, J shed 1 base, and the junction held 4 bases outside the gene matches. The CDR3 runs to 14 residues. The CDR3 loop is CASKGGSAKNIQYF. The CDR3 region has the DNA TGTGCCAGCAAGGGCGGGAGTGCCAAAAACATTCAGTACTTC.

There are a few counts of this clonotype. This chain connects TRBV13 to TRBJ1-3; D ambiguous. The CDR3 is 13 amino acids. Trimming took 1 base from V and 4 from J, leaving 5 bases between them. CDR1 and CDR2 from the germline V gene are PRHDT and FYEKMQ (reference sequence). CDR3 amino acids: CASSLARGNTIYF. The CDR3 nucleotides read TGTGCCAGCAGCTTAGCGCGCGGAAACACCATATATTTT.

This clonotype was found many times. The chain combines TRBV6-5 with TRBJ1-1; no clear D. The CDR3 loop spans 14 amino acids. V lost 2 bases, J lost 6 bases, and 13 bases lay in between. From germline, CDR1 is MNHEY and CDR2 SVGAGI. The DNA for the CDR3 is TGTGCCAGCAGTTACAGTTCGGGGTTCGCTGAAGCTTTCTTT. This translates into CASSYSSGFAEAFF.

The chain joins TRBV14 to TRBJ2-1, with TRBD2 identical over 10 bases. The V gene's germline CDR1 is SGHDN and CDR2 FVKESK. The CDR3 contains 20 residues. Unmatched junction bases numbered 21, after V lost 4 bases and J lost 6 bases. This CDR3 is CASSPRAWSFSSGSGNEQFF. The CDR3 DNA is TGTGCCAGCAGCCCCCGGGCCTGGAGTTTCTCTAGCGGGAGCGGCAATGAGCAGTTCTTC.

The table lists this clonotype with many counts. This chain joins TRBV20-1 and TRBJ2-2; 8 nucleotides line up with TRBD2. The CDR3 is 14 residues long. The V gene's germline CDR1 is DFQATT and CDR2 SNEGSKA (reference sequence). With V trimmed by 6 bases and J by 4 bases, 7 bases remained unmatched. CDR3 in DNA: TGCAGTGCCAAAAGCGGGAGTTTCACCGGGGAGCTGTTTTTT. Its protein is CSAKSGSFTGELFF.

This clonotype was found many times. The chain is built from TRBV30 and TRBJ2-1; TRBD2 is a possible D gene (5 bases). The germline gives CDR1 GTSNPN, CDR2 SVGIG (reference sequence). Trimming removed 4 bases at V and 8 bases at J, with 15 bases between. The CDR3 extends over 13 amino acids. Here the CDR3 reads CAWNLEGVDEQFF. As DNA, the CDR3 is TGTGCCTGGAATCTTGAGGGTGTCGATGAGCAGTTCTTC.

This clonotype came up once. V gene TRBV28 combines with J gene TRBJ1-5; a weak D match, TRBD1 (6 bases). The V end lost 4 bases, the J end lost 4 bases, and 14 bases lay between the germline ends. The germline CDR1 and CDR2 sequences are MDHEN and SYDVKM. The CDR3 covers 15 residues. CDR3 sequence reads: CASSSAGQGNQPQHF. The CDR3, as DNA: TGTGCCAGCAGTTCCGCGGGGCAGGGGAATCAGCCCCAGCATTTT.

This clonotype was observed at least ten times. In DNA form, the CDR3 reads TGTGCCAGCAGTCTGTATTCATCCCCGCAGCTAGCCAAAAACATTCAGTACTTC. Translated, it gives CASSLYSSPQLAKNIQYF. The V and J genes are TRBV2 and TRBJ2-4; D remains ambiguous. Germline V gene data show CDR1 as SNHLY and CDR2 as FYNNEI. The CDR3 spans 18 residues. Trimming left V 5 bases short and J 0 bases short, with 20 bases between.

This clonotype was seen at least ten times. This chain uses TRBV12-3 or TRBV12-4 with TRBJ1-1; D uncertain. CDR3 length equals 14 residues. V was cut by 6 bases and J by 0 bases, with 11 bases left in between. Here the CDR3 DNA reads TGTGCCAGCAGGGAGGGAGGAATGAACACTGAAGCTTTCTTT. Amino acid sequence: CASREGGMNTEAFF.

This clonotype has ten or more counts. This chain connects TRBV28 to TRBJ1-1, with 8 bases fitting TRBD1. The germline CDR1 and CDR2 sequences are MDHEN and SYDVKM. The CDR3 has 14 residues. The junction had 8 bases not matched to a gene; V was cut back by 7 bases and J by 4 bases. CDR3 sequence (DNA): TGTGCCAGCACCCCGGGACAGGTATTCACTGAAGCTTTCTTT. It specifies CASTPGQVFTEAFF.

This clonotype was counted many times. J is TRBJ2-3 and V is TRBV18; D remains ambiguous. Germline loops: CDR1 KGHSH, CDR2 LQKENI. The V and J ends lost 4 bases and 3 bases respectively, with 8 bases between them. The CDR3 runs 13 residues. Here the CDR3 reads CASSQDPTDTQYF. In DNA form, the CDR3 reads TGTGCCAGCTCACAGGACCCGACAGATACGCAGTATTTT. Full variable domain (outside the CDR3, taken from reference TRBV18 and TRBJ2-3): NAGVMQNPRHLVRRRGQEARLRCSPMKGHSHVYWYRQLPEEGLKFMVYLQKENIIDESGMPKERFSAEFPKEGPSILRIQQVVRGDSAAYFCASSQDPTDTQYFGPGTRLTVL.

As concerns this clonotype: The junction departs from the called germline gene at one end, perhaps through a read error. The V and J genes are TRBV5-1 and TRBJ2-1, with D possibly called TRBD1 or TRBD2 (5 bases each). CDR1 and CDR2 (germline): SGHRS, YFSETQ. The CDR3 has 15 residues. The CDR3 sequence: CASSIAGYRGNGQFF. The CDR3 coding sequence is TGCGCCAGCAGCATAGCAGGGTACCGGGGCAATGGGCAGTTCTTC. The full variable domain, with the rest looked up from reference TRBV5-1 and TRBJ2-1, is KAGVTQTPRYLIKTRGQQVTLSCSPISGHRSVSWYQQTPGQGLQFLFEYFSETQRNKGNFPGRFSGRQFSNSRSEMNVSTLELGDSALYLCASSIAGYRGNGQFFGPGTRLTVL.

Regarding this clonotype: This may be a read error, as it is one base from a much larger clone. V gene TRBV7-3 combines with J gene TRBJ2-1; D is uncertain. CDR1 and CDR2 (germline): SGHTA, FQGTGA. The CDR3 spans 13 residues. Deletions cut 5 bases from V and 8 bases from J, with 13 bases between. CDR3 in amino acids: CASSQTGFHEQFF. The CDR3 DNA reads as TGTGCCAGCAGCCAAACTGGTTTCCATGAGCAGTTCTTC.

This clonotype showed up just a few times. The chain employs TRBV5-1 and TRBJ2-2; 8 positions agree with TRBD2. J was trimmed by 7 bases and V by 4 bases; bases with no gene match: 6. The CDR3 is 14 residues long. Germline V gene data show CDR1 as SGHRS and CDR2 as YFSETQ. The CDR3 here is CASSAGLEGGELFF. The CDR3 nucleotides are TGCGCCAGCAGCGCGGGACTAGAGGGCGGGGAGCTGTTTTTT.

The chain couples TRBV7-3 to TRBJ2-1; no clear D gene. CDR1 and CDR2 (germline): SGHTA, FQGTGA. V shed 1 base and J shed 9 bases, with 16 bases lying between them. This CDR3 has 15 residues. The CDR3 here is CASSLMVGSTAEQFF. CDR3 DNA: TGTGCCAGCAGCTTAATGGTTGGTTCCACAGCTGAGCAGTTCTTC.

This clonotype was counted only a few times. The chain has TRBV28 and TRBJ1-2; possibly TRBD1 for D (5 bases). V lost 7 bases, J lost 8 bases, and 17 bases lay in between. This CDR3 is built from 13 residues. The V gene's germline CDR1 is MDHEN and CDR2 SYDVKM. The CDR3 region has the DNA TGTGCCAGCAACTTTAGAGTCCGGGGCGGCTACACCTTC. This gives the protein CASNFRVRGGYTF.

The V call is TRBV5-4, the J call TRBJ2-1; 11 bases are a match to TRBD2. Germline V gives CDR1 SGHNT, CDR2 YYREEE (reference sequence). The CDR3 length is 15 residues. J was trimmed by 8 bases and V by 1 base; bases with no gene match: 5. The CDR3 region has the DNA TGTGCCAGCAGCTTGATAGCGGGAGGGGGGGATGAGCAGTTCTTC. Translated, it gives CASSLIAGGGDEQFF.

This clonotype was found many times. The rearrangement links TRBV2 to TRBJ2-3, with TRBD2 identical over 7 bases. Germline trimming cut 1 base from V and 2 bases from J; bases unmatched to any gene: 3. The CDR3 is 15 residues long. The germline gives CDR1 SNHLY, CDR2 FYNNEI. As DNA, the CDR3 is TGTGCCAGCAGTGAAGTTAAGCGGGACACAGATACGCAGTATTTT. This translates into CASSEVKRDTDTQYF. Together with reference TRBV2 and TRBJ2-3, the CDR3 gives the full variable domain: EPEVTQTPSHQVTQMGQEVILRCVPISNHLYFYWYRQILGQKVEFLVSFYNNEISEKSEIFDDQFSVERPDGSNFTLKIRSTKLEDSAMYFCASSEVKRDTDTQYFGPGTRLTVL.

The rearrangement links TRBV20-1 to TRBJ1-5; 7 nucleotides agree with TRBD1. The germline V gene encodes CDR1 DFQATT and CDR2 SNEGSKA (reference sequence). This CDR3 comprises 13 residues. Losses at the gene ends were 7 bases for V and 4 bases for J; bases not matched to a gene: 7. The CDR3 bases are TGCAGTGTGGACCAGGGGGGGAATCAGCCCCAGCATTTT. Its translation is CSVDQGGNQPQHF.

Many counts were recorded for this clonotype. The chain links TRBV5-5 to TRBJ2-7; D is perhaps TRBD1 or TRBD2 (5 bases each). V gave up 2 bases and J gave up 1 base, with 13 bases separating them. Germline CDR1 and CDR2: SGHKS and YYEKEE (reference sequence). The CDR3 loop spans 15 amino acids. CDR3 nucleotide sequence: TGTGCCAGCAGCTTTGGCCGGGACGTTTCCTACGAGCAGTACTTC. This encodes CASSFGRDVSYEQYF.

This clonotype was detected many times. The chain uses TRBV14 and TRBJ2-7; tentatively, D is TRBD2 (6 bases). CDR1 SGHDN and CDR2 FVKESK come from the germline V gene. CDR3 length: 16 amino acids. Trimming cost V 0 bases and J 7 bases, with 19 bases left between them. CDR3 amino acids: CASSQDGLASTGEQYF. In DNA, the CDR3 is TGTGCCAGCAGCCAAGATGGGCTAGCGTCCACGGGGGAGCAGTACTTC.